This passage covers 30 T cell receptor beta chains from one sample sequenced in a study of blood T cell repertoires in COVID-19. The table came from immunoSEQ multiplex PCR; TCRdb's copy has only in-frame clones and leaves some out. The sample includes 300,000 or so clones, around nine tenths of them seen just once. The material sequenced was peripheral blood. The receptors were sampled from a man in his fifties with active or convalescent COVID-19.

The rearrangement uses TRBV6-5 and TRBJ1-1, with D possibly being TRBD1 (6 bases). The V end was cut by 0 bases, the J end by 3 bases, with 8 bases between. Germline CDR1 MNHEY, CDR2 SVGAGI. The CDR3 runs 14 residues. CDR3 residues: CASSYSAGDTEAFF. The CDR3 DNA reads TGTGCCAGCAGTTACTCGGCAGGGGACACTGAAGCTTTCTTT.

The chain couples TRBV5-1 to TRBJ1-2; 11 bases fit TRBD1. CDR1 is SGHRS, CDR2 YFSETQ, per germline. There are 18 residues in the CDR3. With 4 bases clipped from V and 1 base from J, the junction kept 12 bases outside the gene matches. Here the CDR3 reads CASSPSPWTGGLNYGYTF. As DNA, the CDR3 is TGCGCCAGCAGCCCCTCGCCCTGGACAGGGGGCCTTAACTATGGCTACACCTTC.

V and J are TRBV5-1 and TRBJ1-2, with TRBD1 matching over 7 bases. Germline V gives CDR1 SGHRS, CDR2 YFSETQ. The J segment lost 6 bases and the V segment lost 3 bases, leaving 2 bases of the junction unmatched. This CDR3 is built from 12 residues. The DNA of the CDR3 is TGCGCCAGCAGCTCCAGGGGGGATGGCTACACCTTC. It encodes CASSSRGDGYTF.

The chain is built from TRBV7-8 and TRBJ2-5; the match to TRBD1 covers 9 bases. V lost 5 bases to trimming and J lost 10 bases; unmatched junction nucleotides: 11. This CDR3 has 14 residues. Germline CDR1 SGHVS, CDR2 FQNEAQ. CDR3 nucleotides: TGTGCCAGCAGCCTCCCGGGACAGGGCGTTTACCAGTACTTC. The encoded protein is CASSLPGQGVYQYF.

This clone was counted only a few times. V gene TRBV7-8 combines with J gene TRBJ2-7; 10 positions match TRBD2. J was trimmed by 0 bases and V by 0 bases; bases with no gene match: 8. The CDR3 spans 18 residues. Germline CDR1 SGHVS, CDR2 FQNEAQ. This chain's CDR3 is CASSLAPSGGLYSYEQYF. CDR3 sequence (DNA): TGTGCCAGCAGCTTAGCTCCTAGCGGGGGACTTTACTCCTACGAGCAGTACTTC. Based on the CDR3 plus reference TRBV7-8 and TRBJ2-7, the full variable domain is GAGVSQSPRYKVAKRGQDVALRCDPISGHVSLFWYQQALGQGPEFLTYFQNEAQLDKSGLPSDRFFAERPEGSVSTLKIQRTQQEDSAVYLCASSLAPSGGLYSYEQYFGPGTRLTVT.

This clone appeared a single time. V gene TRBV7-2 combines with J gene TRBJ2-7; 9 bases agree with TRBD1. CDR1 is SGHTA, CDR2 FQGNSA, per germline. The ends lost 2 bases at V and 2 bases at J; junction bases unmatched: 4. The length of the CDR3 is 15 residues. CDR3 bases: TGTGCCAGCAGCTTATCCGGGACAGGGCCCTACGAGCAGTACTTC. Residues: CASSLSGTGPYEQYF.

The chain combines TRBV9 with TRBJ1-5; TRBD1 matches at 10 bases. The germline V gene has CDR1 SGDLS and CDR2 YYNGEE. Losses at the gene ends were 2 bases for V and 6 bases for J; bases not matched to a gene: 11. The CDR3 sequence is 17 residues long. CDR3: CASSVRGAGTGAQPQHF. The DNA for the CDR3 is TGTGCCAGCAGCGTCCGCGGGGCGGGGACAGGGGCTCAGCCCCAGCATTTT.

The chain is built from TRBV19 and TRBJ2-5, with D maybe TRBD1 (6 bases). The V gene lost 3 bases and the J gene lost 1 base, with 9 bases spanning the gap. The CDR3 contains 14 residues. Per the germline V gene, CDR1 is LNHDA and CDR2 is SQIVND (reference sequence). The CDR3 DNA follows: TGTGCCAGTAGTATTCAGGGGTTCCAAGAGACCCAGTACTTC. Translation gives CASSIQGFQETQYF. The full variable domain, rest sourced from reference TRBV19 and TRBJ2-5, is DGGITQSPKYLFRKEGQNVTLSCEQNLNHDAMYWYRQDPGQGLRLIYYSQIVNDFQKGDIAEGYSVSREKKESFPLTVTSAQKNPTAFYLCASSIQGFQETQYFGPGTRLLVL.

This clone was detected once. The V gene is TRBV18, the J gene TRBJ2-7; 9 bases agree with TRBD1. The germline V gene has CDR1 KGHSH and CDR2 LQKENI. The CDR3 runs 15 residues. V shed 3 bases and J 2 bases; nucleotides not matched to a gene: 5. The CDR3 bases are TGTGCCAGCTCACCGGGACAGGGTATTACCTACGAGCAGTACTTC. It encodes CASSPGQGITYEQYF.

J is TRBJ2-7 and V is TRBV10-3, with 10 bases aligning to TRBD2. CDR3 length: 16 residues. Germline V gene lookup returns CDR1 ENHRY and CDR2 SYGVKD. J was trimmed by 7 bases and V by 6 bases; bases with no gene match: 15. The CDR3 loop is CAISPSRAGGPREQYF. The DNA for the CDR3 is TGTGCCATCAGCCCCTCCAGAGCGGGAGGGCCTCGAGAGCAGTACTTC.

This chain links TRBV27 with TRBJ1-2, with D uncertain. The CDR3 runs 16 residues. Germline V gene sequence: CDR1 MNHEY, CDR2 SMNVEV (reference sequence). V lost 2 bases, J lost 1 base, and 14 bases lay in between. CDR3 DNA: TGTGCCAGCAGTTTAACTTTTGACAAAGTTAACTATGGCTACACCTTC. It codes for CASSLTFDKVNYGYTF.

This rearrangement joins TRBV4-3 to TRBJ1-4, with D maybe TRBD1 (6 bases). This CDR3 spans 17 amino acids. CDR1 is LGHNA, CDR2 YSLEER, per germline. V shed 1 base and J shed 2 bases, with 14 bases lying between them. CDR3: CASSQAEMGATNEKLFF. The CDR3 nucleotides are TGCGCCAGCAGCCAAGCAGAAATGGGGGCGACTAATGAAAAACTGTTTTTT.

V usage is TRBV24-1 and J usage is TRBJ1-2; D may be TRBD1 (6 bases). The germline gives CDR1 KGHDR, CDR2 SFDVKD. V lost 3 bases and J lost 2, with 15 bases in between. The CDR3 length is 16 residues. The CDR3 spells CATSDIDRTGNYGYTF. In DNA, the CDR3 is TGTGCCACCAGTGATATCGACAGGACGGGAAACTATGGCTACACCTTC.

This clone has a handful of counts. This chain links TRBV4-1 with TRBJ1-3; tentatively, D is TRBD1 (6 bases). V was cut by 4 bases and J by 8 bases, with 15 bases left in between. Germline V gives CDR1 MGHRA, CDR2 YSYEKL. The length of the CDR3 is 14 residues. The CDR3 sequence is CASSRLGGGDTIYF. The CDR3 DNA sequence: TGCGCCAGCAGCCGGCTAGGGGGAGGGGACACCATATATTTT.

This clone was seen more than once but under ten times. The chain has TRBV10-3 and TRBJ2-5, with a tentative D call TRBD2 (6 bases). CDR1 is ENHRY, CDR2 SYGVKD, per germline. The V gene lost 0 bases and the J gene lost 0 bases, with 14 bases spanning the gap. This CDR3 region has 17 residues. This CDR3 reads CAISESLTGVNQETQYF. CDR3 DNA: TGTGCCATCAGTGAGTCCCTAACGGGGGTAAACCAAGAGACCCAGTACTTC.

The CDR3 bases are TGTGCCAGCAGTACTCAGACAGGGCCCTTGACTGAAGCTTTCTTT. Its protein is CASSTQTGPLTEAFF. The rearrangement links TRBV6-6 to TRBJ1-1, with 7 bases fitting TRBD1. V shed 5 bases and J 5 bases; nucleotides not matched to a gene: 11. Germline V gene data show CDR1 as MNHNY and CDR2 as SVGAGI (reference sequence). There are 15 residues in the CDR3.

To note about this clone: The same CDR3 can be traced to other DNA sequences in this sample. This chain connects TRBV5-1 to TRBJ2-5; tentative D call: TRBD2 (6 bases). This CDR3 contains 14 residues. Per germline, CDR1 SGHRS and CDR2 YFSETQ. V was cut by 2 bases and J by 3 bases, with 11 bases left in between. CDR3 region: CASSLERAEETQYF. The CDR3 nucleotides are TGCGCCAGCAGCTTAGAGCGGGCCGAAGAGACCCAGTACTTC.

The chain employs TRBV28 and TRBJ2-1; TRBD2 agrees at 11 bases. Trimming took 7 bases from V and 4 from J; bases not matched to a gene: 6. This CDR3 is built from 15 residues. Germline V gene sequence: CDR1 MDHEN, CDR2 SYDVKM. The CDR3: CASTLGLAEYNEQFF. Written as DNA, the CDR3 is TGTGCCAGCACCCTGGGACTAGCGGAATACAATGAGCAGTTCTTC.

This chain joins TRBV9 and TRBJ2-1, with D uncertain. Germline assignment: CDR1 SGDLS and CDR2 YYNGEE. The V and J ends lost 3 bases and 6 bases respectively, with 13 bases between them. This CDR3 region has 14 residues. Here the CDR3 DNA reads TGTGCCAGCAGCGCTCCAGGTAATCTCAATGAGCAGTTCTTC. Its protein is CASSAPGNLNEQFF.

The V gene is TRBV7-9, the J gene TRBJ2-1; 9 bases agree with TRBD1. Germline CDR1 SEHNR, CDR2 FQNEAQ (reference sequence). This CDR3 is built from 15 residues. Trimming cost V 6 bases and J 8 bases; bases outside gene matches: 11. Here the CDR3 reads CASRLSGTGSHEQFF. In nucleotides, the CDR3 is TGTGCCAGCAGACTGTCCGGGACAGGGTCCCATGAGCAGTTCTTC.

The gene calls are TRBV18 and TRBJ2-3; D is perhaps TRBD2 (6 bases). V lost 1 base and J 6 bases, leaving 8 bases between the germline ends. Per germline, CDR1 KGHSH and CDR2 LQKENI. CDR3 size: 13 residues. The CDR3 DNA sequence: TGTGCCAGCTCACCACGGGACTTGGATACGCAGTATTTT. This encodes CASSPRDLDTQYF. The variable domain in full, completed from reference TRBV18 and TRBJ2-3, reads NAGVMQNPRHLVRRRGQEARLRCSPMKGHSHVYWYRQLPEEGLKFMVYLQKENIIDESGMPKERFSAEFPKEGPSILRIQQVVRGDSAAYFCASSPRDLDTQYFGPGTRLTVL.

The rearrangement uses TRBV10-3 and TRBJ2-3; TRBD2 is a possible D gene (7 bases). The CDR3 consists of 14 residues. The germline V gene has CDR1 ENHRY and CDR2 SYGVKD. The V gene lost 7 bases and the J gene lost 1 base, with 12 bases spanning the gap. CDR3 DNA: TGTGCCATCATGAGGGGGGGAGGCACAGATACGCAGTATTTT. Translated, it gives CAIMRGGGTDTQYF.

The sample holds a few counts of this clone. The J gene is TRBJ2-1, the V gene TRBV2; maybe TRBD2 (6 bases). V was clipped by 6 bases and J by 0 bases, with 12 bases between them. The CDR3 totals 15 residues. Germline assignment: CDR1 SNHLY and CDR2 FYNNEI. The CDR3 loop is CASRRTTTSYNEQFF. In nucleotides, the CDR3 is TGTGCCAGCAGGAGGACTACTACCTCCTACAATGAGCAGTTCTTC.

This sequence joins TRBV5-1 and TRBJ2-7, with 7 bases identical to TRBD1. The germline gives CDR1 SGHRS, CDR2 YFSETQ. This CDR3 is built from 16 residues. The V segment lost 4 bases and the J segment 0 bases; nucleotides outside the gene matches: 10. DNA of the CDR3: TGCGCCAGCAGCGCCGGGACAGATCTTAGCTCCTACGAGCAGTACTTC. This encodes CASSAGTDLSSYEQYF.

J is TRBJ1-2 and V is TRBV28; D may be TRBD1 (5 bases). V lost 2 bases to trimming and J lost 7 bases, with 14 bases between them. The CDR3 has 14 residues. Per germline, CDR1 MDHEN and CDR2 SYDVKM. The CDR3 coding sequence is TGTGCCAGCAGTTTACGGACACCGAGGTCTGGCTACACCTTC. Its translation: CASSLRTPRSGYTF.

This chain connects TRBV5-1 to TRBJ2-7, with D uncertain. This CDR3 is 15 amino acids long. In germline, CDR1 is SGHRS, CDR2 YFSETQ. V lost 0 bases to trimming and J lost 2 bases, with 12 bases between them. CDR3 amino acids: CASSLGMEGAYEQYF. As DNA, the CDR3 is TGCGCCAGCAGCTTGGGAATGGAAGGAGCCTACGAGCAGTACTTC.

The chain couples TRBV5-1 to TRBJ2-2; weak D call: TRBD1 (6 bases). CDR1 SGHRS and CDR2 YFSETQ come from the germline V gene. Trimming left V 5 bases short and J 6 bases short, with 11 bases between. CDR3 length: 13 residues. The CDR3 coding sequence is TGCGCCAGCAGTCAGGACAGCCCCGGGGAGCTGTTTTTT. Its protein is CASSQDSPGELFF.

The chain is built from TRBV29-1 and TRBJ1-2, with D uncertain. V gave up 1 base and J gave up 2 bases, with 5 bases separating them. Germline CDR1 and CDR2: SQVTM and ANQGSEA. The CDR3 length is 12 residues. CDR3 DNA: TGCAGCGTTGAAGTGGAGAACTATGGCTACACCTTC. This encodes CSVEVENYGYTF.

This clone was observed once. Other DNA sequences from this sample encode an identical CDR3 as well. This chain uses TRBV10-3 with TRBJ2-1; 9 positions agree with TRBD2. Germline V CDR1 and CDR2: ENHRY, SYGVKD. CDR3 length: 16 amino acids. The V and J ends lost 2 bases and 4 bases, in that order; junction bases with no gene match: 6. CDR3 in amino acids: CAISEPSGRPYNEQFF. The DNA of the CDR3 is TGTGCCATCAGTGAGCCGAGCGGGAGGCCATACAATGAGCAGTTCTTC.

As to this clone: Within the sample, other DNA sequences also encode this same CDR3. The chain joins TRBV4-2 to TRBJ1-1; D unclear. The CDR3 is 15 residues long. Germline CDR1 reads LGHNA; CDR2 reads YNFKEQ. With 1 base removed from V and 5 bases from J, the gap between germline ends came to 14 bases. The CDR3 nucleotides are TGTGCCAGCAGCCAAGGGTCTGGAGCGGGAACTGAAGCTTTCTTT. This gives the protein CASSQGSGAGTEAFF.